This T cell receptor beta chain is from a study of PD-1 blockade in classical Hodgkin lymphoma. Trimming at V came to 2 bases and at J to 2 bases, leaving 8 bases not matched to a gene. The germline CDR1 and CDR2 sequences are SGDLS and YYNGEE. This CDR3 spans 17 amino acids. The method was immunoSEQ multiplex PCR; TCRdb's version includes in-frame clones alone and lacks a portion of them. The sample consists of under 6,000 clones, 82% of them appearing once. All trial patients relapsed after autologous stem cell transplantation. It was by magnetic negative selection that CD8+ T cells were isolated from thawed PBMCs.

This receptor was obtained from a human donor with classical Hodgkin lymphoma. Source: CD8+ T cells from blood, taken at baseline. The genes are TRBV9 and TRBJ2-3; 10 bases agree with TRBD1. CDR3 bases: TGTGCCAGCAGCGTGGGCACGGGACAGGGGCCCACAGATACGCAGTATTTT. It codes for CASSVGTGQGPTDTQYF.